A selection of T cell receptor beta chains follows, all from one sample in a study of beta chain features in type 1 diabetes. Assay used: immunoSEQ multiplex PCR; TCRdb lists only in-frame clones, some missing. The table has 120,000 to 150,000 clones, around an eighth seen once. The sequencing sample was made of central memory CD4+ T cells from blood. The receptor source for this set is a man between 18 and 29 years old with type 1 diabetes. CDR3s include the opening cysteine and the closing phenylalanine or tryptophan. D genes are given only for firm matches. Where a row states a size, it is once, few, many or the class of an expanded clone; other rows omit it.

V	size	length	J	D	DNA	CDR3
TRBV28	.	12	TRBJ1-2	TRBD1	TGTGCCAGCATGGGACAGAGATATGGCTACACCTTC	CASMGQRYGYTF
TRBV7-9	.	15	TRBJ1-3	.	TGTGCCAGCAGCTTAGCAGGGCTAACTGGAAACACCATATATTTT	CASSLAGLTGNTIYF
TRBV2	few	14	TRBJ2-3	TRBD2	TGTGCCAGCAGTGGTTTGCGGGGGGCAGATACGCAGTATTTT	CASSGLRGADTQYF
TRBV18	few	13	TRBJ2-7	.	TGTGCCAGCTCAGGAGACAGTGTAGGCGAGCAGTACTTC	CASSGDSVGEQYF
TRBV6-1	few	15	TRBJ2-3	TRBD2	TGTGCCAGCATTCCCGGGGGGGCAGGCGCAGATACGCAGTATTTT	CASIPGGAGADTQYF
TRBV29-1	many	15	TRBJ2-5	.	TGCAGCGTTGAGGGGCTGGGGGGATACCAAGAGACCCAGTACTTC	CSVEGLGGYQETQYF
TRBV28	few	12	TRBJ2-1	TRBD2	TGTGCCAGCAGCACGGTAGCGGGCGGTGGGTTCTTC	CASSTVAGGGFF
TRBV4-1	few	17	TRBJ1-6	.	TGCGCCAGCAGCCAAGAGGGCAGACAGAGGAGTAATTCACCCCTCCACTTT	CASSQEGRQRSNSPLHF
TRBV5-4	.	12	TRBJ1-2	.	TGTGCCAGCAGCTTAGGGGACCTTGGCTACACCTTC	CASSLGDLGYTF
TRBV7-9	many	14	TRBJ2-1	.	TGTGCCAGCAGCTTGCCTTGGGGTGGCGATGAGCAGTTCTTC	CASSLPWGGDEQFF
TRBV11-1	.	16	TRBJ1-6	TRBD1	TGTGCCAGCAGCTTAGCCTCCGGGACAGGCAATTCACCCCTCCACTTT	CASSLASGTGNSPLHF
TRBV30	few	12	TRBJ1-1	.	TGTGCCTGGAGTGTATTAGGGCCTGAAGCTTTCTTT	CAWSVLGPEAFF
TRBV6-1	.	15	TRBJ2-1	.	TGTGCCAGCAGTGAAGCTTTCGGCTCCTACAATGAGCAGTTCTTC	CASSEAFGSYNEQFF
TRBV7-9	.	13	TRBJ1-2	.	TGTGCCAGCAGCTTAGCAACCAGCTATGGCTACACCTTC	CASSLATSYGYTF
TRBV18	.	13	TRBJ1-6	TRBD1	TGTGCCAGCTCACCGACAGGGGATTCACCCCTCCACTTT	CASSPTGDSPLHF
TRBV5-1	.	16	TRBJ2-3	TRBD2	TGCGCCAGCAGCTCTTCGCGGGGGGCGGCTGGAGATACGCAGTATTTT	CASSSSRGAAGDTQYF
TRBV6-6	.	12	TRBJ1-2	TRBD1	TGTGCCAGCATCCAGGGGGACTATGGCTACACCTTC	CASIQGDYGYTF
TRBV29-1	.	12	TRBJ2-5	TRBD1	TGCAGCGTCGGACAGGGGCAAGAGACCCAGTACTTC	CSVGQGQETQYF
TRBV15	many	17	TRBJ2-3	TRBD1	TGTGCCACCAGCAGAGAATTTTTGGGACAGGGGACAGATACGCAGTATTTT	CATSREFLGQGTDTQYF
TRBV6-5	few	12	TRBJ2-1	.	TGTGCCAGCAGGACCACCTACAATGAGCAGTTCTTC	CASRTTYNEQFF
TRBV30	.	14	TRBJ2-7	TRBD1	TGTGCCTGGGCCCAGGGGGCGAAAATCTACGAGCAGTACTTC	CAWAQGAKIYEQYF
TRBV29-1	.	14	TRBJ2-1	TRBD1	TGCAGCGTTGATGTGAGGGACAGGCCTCGGGGGCAGTTCTTC	CSVDVRDRPRGQFF
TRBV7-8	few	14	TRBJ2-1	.	TGTGCCAGCAGCGGGTTTAGGTGGATCGATGAGCAGTTCTTC	CASSGFRWIDEQFF
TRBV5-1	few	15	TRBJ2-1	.	TGCGCCAGCAGCTTGGTGGCCGAAACCTACAATGAGCAGTTCTTC	CASSLVAETYNEQFF
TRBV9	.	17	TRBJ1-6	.	TGTGCCAGCAGCGAGGGCAGGACGTCGTTGGGACCTTCACCCCTCCACTTT	CASSEGRTSLGPSPLHF
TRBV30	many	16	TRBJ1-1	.	TGTGCCTGGAGTCTCCAAACAGGGTCGAGGGGCACTGAAGCTTTCTTT	CAWSLQTGSRGTEAFF
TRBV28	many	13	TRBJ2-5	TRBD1	TGTGCCAGCAGTCCAGGGGGCCGGGAGACCCAGTACTTC	CASSPGGRETQYF
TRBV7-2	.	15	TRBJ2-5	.	TGTGCCAGCAGCCTCTTAGAGGGCCGTGCGGAGACCCAGTACTTC	CASSLLEGRAETQYF
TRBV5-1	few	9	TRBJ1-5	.	TGCGCCAGCAGGCGGCCCCAGCATTTT	CASRRPQHF
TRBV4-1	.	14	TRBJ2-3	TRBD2	TGCGCCAGCAGTATAGCGGGGGTGGCAGATACGCAGTATTTT	CASSIAGVADTQYF
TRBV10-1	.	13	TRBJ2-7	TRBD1	TGCGCCAGCAGGATCGGGACAGGCTACGAGCAGTACTTC	CASRIGTGYEQYF
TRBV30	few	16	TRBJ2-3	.	TGTGCCTGGAGTCCATTGGGGGGCCACTACACAGATACGCAGTATTTT	CAWSPLGGHYTDTQYF
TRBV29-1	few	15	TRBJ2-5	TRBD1	TGCAGCGTCGAGGGACCACAGGGGGCGCGGGAGACCCAGTACTTC	CSVEGPQGARETQYF
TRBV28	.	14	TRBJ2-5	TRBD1	TGTGCCAGCAGCATAGGACAGGCCCAAGAGACCCAGTACTTC	CASSIGQAQETQYF
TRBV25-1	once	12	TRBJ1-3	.	TGTGCCAGCAGTGCCCCGGTCTACACCATATATTTT	CASSAPVYTIYF